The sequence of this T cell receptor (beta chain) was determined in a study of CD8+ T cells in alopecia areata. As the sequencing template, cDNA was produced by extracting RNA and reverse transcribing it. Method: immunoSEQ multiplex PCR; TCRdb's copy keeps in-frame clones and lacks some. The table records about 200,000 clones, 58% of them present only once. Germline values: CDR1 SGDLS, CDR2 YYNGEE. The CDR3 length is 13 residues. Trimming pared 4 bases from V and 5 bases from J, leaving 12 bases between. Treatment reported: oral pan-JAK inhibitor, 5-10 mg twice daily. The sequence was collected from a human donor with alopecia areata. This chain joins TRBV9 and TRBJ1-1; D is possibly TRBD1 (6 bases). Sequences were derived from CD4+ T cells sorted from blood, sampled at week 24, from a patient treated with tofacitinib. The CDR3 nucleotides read TGTGCCAGCAGCTCCCGTCAGGGGACTGAAGCTTTCTTT. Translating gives CASSSRQGTEAFF. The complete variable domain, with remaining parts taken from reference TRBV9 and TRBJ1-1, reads DSGVTQTPKHLITATGQRVTLRCSPRSGDLSVYWYQQSLDQGLQFLIQYYNGEERAKGNILERFSAQQFPDLHSELNLSSLELGDSALYFCASSSRQGTEAFFGQGTRLTVV.